This T cell receptor beta chain was captured in a study of blood T cells in healthy people across ages. Healthy individuals of Caucasian origin from Russia, aged roughly 6 to 90, served as donors. The sample holds many counts of this clonotype. Trimming removed 3 bases from V and 2 bases from J; junction bases left unmatched: 6. The CDR3 is 15 residues long. Germline CDR1 reads SQVTM; CDR2 reads ANQGSEA. The authors ran a second PCR of 7 to 11 cycles using a sample-barcoded 5' primer and a J-beta primer mix. Tags on each cDNA molecule came from a template-switch adaptor with 12 random nucleotides. TCRdb fed the 5' RACE reads into MiXCR, producing one record per CDR3 protein. This table has hundreds of thousands of distinct CDR3 sequences, about 43% appearing once.

This clonotype was sampled from an elderly man in good health. The chain links TRBV29-1 to TRBJ2-3; 9 bases are a match to TRBD2. Sequencing was done on a sample of blood. The DNA of the CDR3 is TGCAGCGTTGACGGGCTAGCGGGGATCACAGATACGCAGTATTTT. Protein product: CSVDGLAGITDTQYF.